These T cell receptor beta chains were read from a single sample in a study of blood T cell repertoires in COVID-19. Clones were sequenced by immunoSEQ multiplex PCR, and TCRdb holds only the in-frame ones, with some missing. Of under 250,000 clones in the sample, about nine tenths were seen once. Sample: peripheral blood. Receptors originate from a man aged 25-45 years with COVID-19, enrolled during active disease. The CDR3 runs from the conserved cysteine through the conserved F or W. The D gene is left open where the match is weak. Some rows mark clone size as missing; the rest say once, few, many or name a class of expanded clone.

V gene	D gene	clone size	J gene	CDR3 protein	CDR3 DNA
TRBV19	TRBD1	-	TRBJ1-5	CASSSGQVSGQPQHF	TGTGCCAGTAGTAGTGGACAGGTGTCGGGTCAGCCCCAGCATTTT
TRBV2	-	-	TRBJ2-2	CASRIGRATGELFF	TGTGCCAGCAGAATCGGCAGGGCGACCGGGGAGCTGTTTTTT
TRBV2	-	few	TRBJ1-5	CASKGDFSNQPQHF	TGTGCCAGCAAAGGTGACTTTAGCAATCAGCCCCAGCATTTT
TRBV5-5	TRBD2	-	TRBJ2-5	CASSLAPLAEETQYF	TGTGCCAGCAGCTTAGCCCCCCTAGCGGAAGAGACCCAGTACTTC
TRBV5-1	TRBD2	-	TRBJ2-3	CASSPPASGGTDTQYF	TGCGCCAGCAGCCCGCCAGCTAGCGGGGGCACAGATACGCAGTATTTT
TRBV18	-	-	TRBJ2-7	CASSGAASYEQYF	TGTGCCAGCTCAGGGGCAGCCTCCTACGAGCAGTACTTC
TRBV5-1	TRBD2	-	TRBJ2-1	CASSFLGAGLAGQYNEQFF	TGCGCCAGCAGCTTCTTGGGTGCGGGACTAGCGGGACAATACAATGAGCAGTTCTTC
TRBV19	-	-	TRBJ2-7	CASSIGTVAYEQYF	TGTGCCAGTAGTATAGGGACAGTCGCCTACGAGCAGTACTTC
TRBV11-1	TRBD2	-	TRBJ2-1	CAAGQRDTNEQFF	TGTGCCGCAGGTCAGCGGGATACGAATGAGCAGTTCTTC
TRBV25-1	-	-	TRBJ1-1	CASSLHHDRPNTEAFF	TGTGCCAGCAGTCTTCATCACGACAGACCGAACACTGAAGCTTTCTTT
TRBV4-3	TRBD1	-	TRBJ1-1	CASSQDMTGGTEAFF	TGCGCCAGCAGCCAAGATATGACAGGGGGGACTGAAGCTTTCTTT
TRBV28	TRBD1	-	TRBJ2-2	CASRLLRTGQNTGELFF	TGTGCCAGCAGACTCCTTAGGACAGGACAGAACACCGGGGAGCTGTTTTTT
TRBV12-5	TRBD1	-	TRBJ2-5	CASDDRGQTQYF	TGTGCTAGTGACGACAGGGGCCAGACCCAGTACTTC
TRBV7-2	TRBD1	once	TRBJ1-6	CASSLVGTGGSPLHF	TGTGCCAGCAGCTTAGTTGGGACAGGGGGTTCACCCCTCCACTTT
TRBV6-2/TRBV6-3	-	-	TRBJ2-7	CASSYSISASYEQYF	TGTGCCAGCAGTTACTCTATTAGCGCCTCCTACGAGCAGTACTTC
TRBV5-4	-	-	TRBJ1-3	CASSFKAGGNTIYF	TGTGCCAGCAGCTTCAAGGCGGGTGGAAACACCATATATTTT
TRBV5-1	TRBD1	-	TRBJ1-2	CASSFGGQGYGYTF	TGCGCCAGCAGCTTTGGAGGACAGGGGTATGGCTACACCTTC
TRBV9	-	-	TRBJ2-5	CASSVQPGTPQETQYF	TGTGCCAGCAGCGTACAGCCAGGGACTCCCCAAGAGACCCAGTACTTC
TRBV5-4	TRBD1	-	TRBJ1-1	CASSLEGALRVNTEAFF	TGTGCCAGCAGCTTGGAGGGGGCTCTCAGGGTCAACACTGAAGCTTTCTTT
TRBV6-5	TRBD1	-	TRBJ1-2	CASSTGTGGAGGYTF	TGTGCCAGCAGCACCGGGACAGGGGGCGCGGGTGGCTACACCTTC
TRBV3-1/TRBV3-2	-	-	TRBJ1-2	CASSQGRVYGYTF	TGTGCCAGCAGCCAAGGTCGAGTCTATGGCTACACCTTC
TRBV14	-	-	TRBJ1-6	CASSQDWASPLHF	TGTGCCAGCAGCCAAGATTGGGCATCACCCCTCCACTTT
TRBV6-2/TRBV6-3	TRBD1	once	TRBJ2-2	CASSRPRDSKSNTGELFF	TGTGCCAGCAGCCGACCCCGGGACAGTAAGTCGAACACCGGGGAGCTGTTTTTT
TRBV5-1	TRBD1	-	TRBJ2-7	CASSLLVTGEGEQYF	TGCGCCAGCAGCTTGCTTGTGACAGGGGAAGGCGAGCAGTACTTC
TRBV7-3	-	few	TRBJ1-1	CASSLRGDTEAFF	TGTGCCAGCAGCTTAAGGGGCGACACTGAAGCTTTCTTT
TRBV12-3/TRBV12-4	TRBD1	-	TRBJ1-1	CASTPGQGTEAFF	TGTGCCAGCACCCCGGGACAGGGGACTGAAGCTTTCTTT
TRBV3-1/TRBV3-2	-	-	TRBJ1-3	CASSHRGTTGNTIYF	TGTGCCAGCAGCCACCGAGGGACAACTGGAAACACCATATATTTT
TRBV7-9	TRBD2	-	TRBJ2-1	CASNPGLAGGNEQFF	TGTGCCAGCAACCCGGGACTAGCGGGAGGAAATGAGCAGTTCTTC
TRBV30	-	-	TRBJ1-2	CAWNTLNYGYTF	TGTGCCTGGAACACCCTTAACTATGGCTACACCTTC
TRBV24-1	-	-	TRBJ2-1	CATSDSLLVVNEQFF	TGTGCCACCAGTGATTCCCTACTAGTTGTCAATGAGCAGTTCTTC
TRBV9	-	-	TRBJ2-1	CASSVGGGTRTYNEQFF	TGTGCCAGCAGCGTAGGCGGGGGCACACGAACCTACAATGAGCAGTTCTTC
TRBV5-1	TRBD2	-	TRBJ2-1	CASSRAGTSSYNEQFF	TGCGCCAGCAGCAGAGCCGGGACTAGCTCCTACAATGAGCAGTTCTTC
TRBV11-1	-	-	TRBJ2-7	CASSLMQGTYEQYF	TGTGCCAGCAGCTTAATGCAGGGAACCTACGAGCAGTACTTC
TRBV9	-	-	TRBJ2-5	CASSVALVETQYF	TGTGCCAGCAGCGTAGCTCTTGTCGAGACCCAGTACTTC
TRBV20-1	-	-	TRBJ2-7	CSASWGVGYEQYF	TGCAGTGCTAGTTGGGGGGTTGGCTACGAGCAGTACTTC
TRBV4-3	-	-	TRBJ1-5	CASSQDWRDQPQHF	TGCGCCAGCAGCCAAGATTGGAGGGATCAGCCCCAGCATTTT
TRBV28	-	-	TRBJ1-1	CASSFQGTEAFF	TGTGCCAGCAGTTTCCAGGGCACTGAAGCTTTCTTT
TRBV4-1	TRBD2	-	TRBJ2-1	CASSQDLGLAGEQFF	TGCGCCAGCAGCCAAGATTTAGGACTAGCGGGAGAGCAGTTCTTC
TRBV6-2/TRBV6-3	-	-	TRBJ1-5	CASSAGLRNQPQHF	TGTGCCAGCAGTGCGGGTTTGCGCAATCAGCCCCAGCATTTT
TRBV4-1	-	-	TRBJ1-5	CASSHGRGRSNQPQHF	TGCGCCAGCAGCCATGGACGAGGGAGAAGCAATCAGCCCCAGCATTTT
TRBV19	TRBD1	-	TRBJ1-5	CASSSHRGSNQPQHF	TGTGCCAGTAGTAGTCACAGGGGAAGCAATCAGCCCCAGCATTTT
TRBV24-1	-	-	TRBJ2-1	CATSDRAGDIIYNEQFF	TGTGCCACCAGTGATCGGGCCGGGGATATAATCTACAATGAGCAGTTCTTC
TRBV6-1	TRBD1	-	TRBJ2-3	CASSEFIGQGSTDTQYF	TGTGCCAGCAGTGAATTTATCGGACAGGGAAGCACAGATACGCAGTATTTT
TRBV2	TRBD2	-	TRBJ2-2	CASGTSGATNTGELFF	TGTGCCAGCGGGACTAGCGGGGCAACGAACACCGGGGAGCTGTTTTTT
TRBV7-2	-	-	TRBJ2-7	CASSPRQVTYEQYF	TGTGCCAGCAGCCCGAGACAGGTGACCTACGAGCAGTACTTC
TRBV4-3	-	-	TRBJ1-2	CASSQPGTGFYGYTF	TGCGCCAGCAGCCAACCCGGGACTGGATTCTATGGCTACACCTTC